Each of the 11 T cell receptor beta chains below was sequenced from the same sample in a study of a mutant IDH1 vaccine in newly diagnosed glioma. Time point meaning: week 23, last vaccination. In the vaccine, a single dose held 300 ug of the mutant IDH1 20-mer peptide, along with topical imiquimod. Sequenced by immunoSEQ multiplex PCR; TCRdb stores in-frame clones only, minus some. Of some 38,000 clones in the sample, roughly 79% were seen once. Their antigens are not known. The sequenced sample was PBMCs, obtained from a glioma patient whose treatment included an IDH1 peptide vaccine. Receptors originate from a man aged 40-49 years with glioma.

This clone was seen a handful of times. The chain has TRBV6-6 and TRBJ1-6; 7 positions match TRBD1. This CDR3 is 15 amino acids long. The germline V gene has CDR1 MNHNY and CDR2 SVGAGI (reference sequence). V dropped 4 bases and J dropped 10; count of bases not matched to a gene: 10. CDR3 nucleotide sequence: TGTGCCAGCAGTTCCCAACGACAGGGAAGGTCACCCCTCCACTTT. This translates into CASSSQRQGRSPLHF.

The chain joins TRBV5-4 to TRBJ2-3; 7 nucleotides align to TRBD2. CDR1 and CDR2 from the germline V gene are SGHNT and YYREEE (reference sequence). The CDR3 is 19 residues long. V shed 4 bases and J 1 base; nucleotides not matched to a gene: 18. The CDR3 DNA follows: TGTGCCAGCAGCCGAGACCCTTTGGGAGGGAGGAGGGGCACAGATACGCAGTATTTT. It codes for CASSRDPLGGRRGTDTQYF.

With regard to this clone: Other DNA sequences in the same sample also yield this CDR3. The chain is built from TRBV15 and TRBJ1-2, with D perhaps matching TRBD1 (6 bases). Trimming removed 6 bases at V and 5 bases at J, with 13 bases between. Germline CDR1 reads LNHNV; CDR2 reads YYDKDF (reference sequence). The CDR3 totals 13 residues. CDR3 bases: TGTGCCACCAGTCTTAGGACAGAGTATGGCTACACCTTC. It is translated as CATSLRTEYGYTF.

J is TRBJ1-1 and V is TRBV18; 7 positions match TRBD1. Germline values: CDR1 KGHSH, CDR2 LQKENI. The CDR3 is 15 residues long. J lost 1 base, V lost 2 bases, and 4 bases had no gene match. The CDR3: CASSPSGTANTEAFF. As DNA, the CDR3 is TGTGCCAGCTCACCATCCGGGACAGCGAACACTGAAGCTTTCTTT.

The chain uses TRBV5-1 and TRBJ2-7, with 13 bases fitting TRBD2. Trimming took 0 bases from V and 5 from J; bases not matched to a gene: 8. The CDR3 has 17 amino acids. Germline V gene sequence: CDR1 SGHRS, CDR2 YFSETQ. The CDR3 nucleotides are TGCGCCAGCAGCTTGGCCCTTAGGACTAGCGGGAGCCACGAGCAGTACTTC. This encodes CASSLALRTSGSHEQYF. The variable domain in full, with the rest retrieved from reference TRBV5-1 and TRBJ2-7, is KAGVTQTPRYLIKTRGQQVTLSCSPISGHRSVSWYQQTPGQGLQFLFEYFSETQRNKGNFPGRFSGRQFSNSRSEMNVSTLELGDSALYLCASSLALRTSGSHEQYFGPGTRLTVT.

J is TRBJ2-5 and V is TRBV21-1. TRBV21-1 is a pseudogene locus. The CDR3 totals 14 residues. The CDR3 sequence: CASSQVGLRETQYF. CDR3 DNA sequence: TGTGCCAGCAGCCAGGTAGGGTTGCGGGAGACCCAGTACTTC.

V is TRBV7-6 and J is TRBJ2-1, with D unclear. Germline loops: CDR1 SGHVS, CDR2 FNYEAQ. V shed 1 base and J shed 7 bases, with 8 bases lying between them. The CDR3 has 13 residues. The CDR3 protein is CASSLEQLNEQFF. CDR3 nucleotides: TGTGCCAGCAGCTTAGAACAGCTAAATGAGCAGTTCTTC.

In this sample, this clone turned up a few times. This chain links TRBV14 with TRBJ2-1, with TRBD2 identical over 13 bases. The V and J ends lost 4 bases and 2 bases, in that order; junction bases with no gene match: 5. This CDR3 spans 17 amino acids. Germline CDR1 and CDR2: SGHDN and FVKESK. The CDR3 bases are TGTGCCAGCAGCCCGGGACTAGCGGGGTCCACCTACAATGAGCAGTTCTTC. Protein sequence: CASSPGLAGSTYNEQFF.

This rearrangement joins TRBV28 to TRBJ2-7; D unresolved. The CDR3 runs to 12 residues. CDR1 is MDHEN, CDR2 SYDVKM, per germline. The germline V and J ends were trimmed by 10 bases and 2 bases, with 12 bases remaining between them. In DNA, the CDR3 is TGTGCCACCACGAATGGGGCCTACGAGCAGTACTTC. Amino acids: CATTNGAYEQYF. Full variable domain (missing parts from reference TRBV28 and TRBJ2-7): DVKVTQSSRYLVKRTGEKVFLECVQDMDHENMFWYRQDPGLGLRLIYFSYDVKMKEKGDIPEGYSVSREKKERFSLILESASTNQTSMYLCATTNGAYEQYFGPGTRLTVT.

The rearrangement joins TRBV4-3 to TRBJ2-1; 8 bases are shared with TRBD2. This CDR3 comprises 15 residues. Per germline, CDR1 LGHNA and CDR2 YSLEER. V gave up 4 bases and J gave up 4 bases; unmatched junction bases: 6. The DNA of the CDR3 is TGCGCCAGCAGCCTTACTAGCGGTGATTACAATGAGCAGTTCTTC. This codes for CASSLTSGDYNEQFF.

This chain joins TRBV6-5 and TRBJ2-3; no reliable D call. V lost 6 bases and J 2 bases, leaving 12 bases between the germline ends. Germline values: CDR1 MNHEY, CDR2 SVGAGI. The length of the CDR3 is 14 residues. The CDR3 reads CASSYRTVTDTQYF. CDR3 DNA sequence: TGTGCCAGCAGCTACCGGACGGTCACAGATACGCAGTATTTT.